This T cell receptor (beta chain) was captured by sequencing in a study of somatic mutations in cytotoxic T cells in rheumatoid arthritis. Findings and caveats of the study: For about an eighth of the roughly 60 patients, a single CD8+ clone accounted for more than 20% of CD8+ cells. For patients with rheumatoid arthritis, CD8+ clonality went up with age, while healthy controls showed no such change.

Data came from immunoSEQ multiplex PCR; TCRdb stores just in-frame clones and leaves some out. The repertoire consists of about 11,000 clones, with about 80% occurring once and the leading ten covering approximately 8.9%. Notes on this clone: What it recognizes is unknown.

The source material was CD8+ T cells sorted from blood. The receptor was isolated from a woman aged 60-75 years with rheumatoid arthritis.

The CDR3 region has the DNA TGTGCCAGCAGCTTAACAGGGGGAATGTCCGGGGAGCTGTTTTTT. Protein product: CASSLTGGMSGELFF. The chain combines TRBV7-8 with TRBJ2-2; 8 positions agree with TRBD1. With V trimmed by 2 bases and J by 6 bases, 5 bases remained unmatched. From germline, CDR1 is SGHVS and CDR2 FQNEAQ. The CDR3 runs to 15 residues.